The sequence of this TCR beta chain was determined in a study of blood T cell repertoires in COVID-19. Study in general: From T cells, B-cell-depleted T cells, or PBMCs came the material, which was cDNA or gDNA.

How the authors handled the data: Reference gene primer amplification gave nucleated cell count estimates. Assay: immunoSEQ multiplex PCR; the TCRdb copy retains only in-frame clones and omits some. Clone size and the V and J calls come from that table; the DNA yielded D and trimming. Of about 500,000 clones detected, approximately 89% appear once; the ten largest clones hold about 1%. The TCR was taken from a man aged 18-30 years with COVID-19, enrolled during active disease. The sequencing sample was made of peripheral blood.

CDR3 bases: TGTGCCAGCAGCTTAGGGGGGGTTTCGGACCAAGAGACCCAGTACTTC. Its translation is CASSLGGVSDQETQYF. The V call is TRBV11-3, the J call TRBJ2-5, with D perhaps TRBD2 (6 bases). From germline, CDR1 is SGHNT and CDR2 YENEEA. The CDR3 spans 16 residues. V gave up 1 base and J gave up 0 bases, with 12 bases separating them.